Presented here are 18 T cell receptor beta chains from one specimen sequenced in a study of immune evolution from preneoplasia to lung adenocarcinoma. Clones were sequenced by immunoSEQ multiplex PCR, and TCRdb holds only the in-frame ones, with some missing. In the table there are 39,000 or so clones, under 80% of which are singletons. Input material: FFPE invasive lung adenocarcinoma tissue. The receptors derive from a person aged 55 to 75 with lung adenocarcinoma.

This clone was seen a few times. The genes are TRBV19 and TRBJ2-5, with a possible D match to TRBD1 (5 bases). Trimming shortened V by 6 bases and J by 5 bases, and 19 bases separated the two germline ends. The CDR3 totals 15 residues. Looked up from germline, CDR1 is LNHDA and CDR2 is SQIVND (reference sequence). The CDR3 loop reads CASSRTRTPGETQYF. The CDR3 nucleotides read TGTGCCAGTAGCAGAACTCGGACACCTGGGGAGACCCAGTACTTC. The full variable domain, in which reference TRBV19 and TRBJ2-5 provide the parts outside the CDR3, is DGGITQSPKYLFRKEGQNVTLSCEQNLNHDAMYWYRQDPGQGLRLIYYSQIVNDFQKGDIAEGYSVSREKKESFPLTVTSAQKNPTAFYLCASSRTRTPGETQYFGPGTRLLVL.

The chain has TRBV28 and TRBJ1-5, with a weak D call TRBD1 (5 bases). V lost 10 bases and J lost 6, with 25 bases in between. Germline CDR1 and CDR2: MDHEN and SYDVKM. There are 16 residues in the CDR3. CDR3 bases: TGTGCCACCATAGGGAGGGGACGACTGAAAACTCAGCCCCAGCATTTT. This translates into CATIGRGRLKTQPQHF.

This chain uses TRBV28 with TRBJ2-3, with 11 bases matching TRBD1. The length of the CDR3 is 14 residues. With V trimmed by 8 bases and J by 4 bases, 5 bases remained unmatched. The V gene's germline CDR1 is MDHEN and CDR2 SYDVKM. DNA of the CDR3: TGTGCCAGCTGGCCGGGACAGGGGGCAGATACGCAGTATTTT. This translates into CASWPGQGADTQYF.

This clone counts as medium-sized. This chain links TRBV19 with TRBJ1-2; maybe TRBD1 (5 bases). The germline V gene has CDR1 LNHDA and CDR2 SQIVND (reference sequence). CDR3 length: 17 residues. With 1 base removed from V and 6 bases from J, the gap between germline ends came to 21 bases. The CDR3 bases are TGTGCCAGTAGTATAGCGACGGGGGGAAAAGCCAAGGATGGCTACACCTTC. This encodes CASSIATGGKAKDGYTF.

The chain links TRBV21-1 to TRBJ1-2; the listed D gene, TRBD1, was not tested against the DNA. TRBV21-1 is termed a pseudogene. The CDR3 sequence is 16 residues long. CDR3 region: CASSETTGCGCRGYTF. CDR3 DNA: TGTGCCAGCAGCGAGACGACAGGGTGTGGCTGTCGTGGCTACACCTTC.

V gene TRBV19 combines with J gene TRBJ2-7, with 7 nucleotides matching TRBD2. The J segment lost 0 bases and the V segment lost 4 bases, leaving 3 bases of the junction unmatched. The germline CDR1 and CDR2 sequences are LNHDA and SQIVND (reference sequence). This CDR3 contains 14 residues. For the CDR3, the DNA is TGTGCCAGTAGTAAGGCGGGAGCCTCCTACGAGCAGTACTTC. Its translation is CASSKAGASYEQYF.

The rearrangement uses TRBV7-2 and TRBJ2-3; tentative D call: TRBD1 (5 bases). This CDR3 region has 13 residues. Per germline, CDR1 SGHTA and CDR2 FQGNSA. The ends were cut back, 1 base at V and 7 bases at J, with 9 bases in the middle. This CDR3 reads CASSLGRVNTQYF. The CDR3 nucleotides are TGTGCCAGCAGCTTAGGCAGGGTAAATACGCAGTATTTT. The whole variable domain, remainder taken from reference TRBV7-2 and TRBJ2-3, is GAGVSQSPSNKVTEKGKDVELRCDPISGHTALYWYRQSLGQGLEFLIYFQGNSAPDKSGLPSDRFSAERTGGSVSTLTIQRTQQEDSAVYLCASSLGRVNTQYFGPGTRLTVL.

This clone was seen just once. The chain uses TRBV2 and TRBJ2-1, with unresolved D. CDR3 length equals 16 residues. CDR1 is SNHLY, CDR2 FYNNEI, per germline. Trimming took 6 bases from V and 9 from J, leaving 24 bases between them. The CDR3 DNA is TGTGCCAGCAGCGGAGACCCGTTGGTCGGCGCCGGTGAGCAGTTCTTC. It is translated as CASSGDPLVGAGEQFF.

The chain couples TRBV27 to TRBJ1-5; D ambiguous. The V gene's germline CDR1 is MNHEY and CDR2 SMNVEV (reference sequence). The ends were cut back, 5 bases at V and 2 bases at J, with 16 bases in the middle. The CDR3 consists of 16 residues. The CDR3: CASSPFGPQGNQPQHF. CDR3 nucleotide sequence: TGTGCCAGCAGTCCCTTTGGTCCGCAGGGCAATCAGCCCCAGCATTTT.

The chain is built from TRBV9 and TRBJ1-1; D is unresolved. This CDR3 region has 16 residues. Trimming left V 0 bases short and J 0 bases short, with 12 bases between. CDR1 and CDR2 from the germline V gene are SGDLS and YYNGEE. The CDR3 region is CASSVGPHGLNTEAFF. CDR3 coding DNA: TGTGCCAGCAGCGTAGGGCCCCACGGTTTGAACACTGAAGCTTTCTTT.

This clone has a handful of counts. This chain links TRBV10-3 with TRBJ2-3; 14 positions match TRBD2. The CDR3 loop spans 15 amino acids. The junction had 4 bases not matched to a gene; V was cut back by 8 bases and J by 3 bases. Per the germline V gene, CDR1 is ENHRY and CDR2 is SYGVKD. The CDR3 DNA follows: TGTGCCATCCGACTAGCGGGAGGGGATACAGATACGCAGTATTTT. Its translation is CAIRLAGGDTDTQYF.

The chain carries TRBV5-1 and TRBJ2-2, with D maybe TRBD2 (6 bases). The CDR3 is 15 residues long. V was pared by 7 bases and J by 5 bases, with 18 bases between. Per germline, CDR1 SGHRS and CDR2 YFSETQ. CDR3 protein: CASLQRGGGTGELFF. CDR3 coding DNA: TGCGCCAGCCTACAGAGGGGAGGAGGGACCGGGGAGCTGTTTTTT.

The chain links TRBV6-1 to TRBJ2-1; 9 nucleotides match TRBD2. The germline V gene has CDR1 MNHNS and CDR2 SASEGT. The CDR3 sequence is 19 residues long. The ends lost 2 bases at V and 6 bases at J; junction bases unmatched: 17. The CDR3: CASSEQGSSGIRKSNEQFF. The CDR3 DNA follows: TGTGCCAGCAGTGAACAAGGGTCTAGCGGGATAAGGAAGAGCAATGAGCAGTTCTTC.

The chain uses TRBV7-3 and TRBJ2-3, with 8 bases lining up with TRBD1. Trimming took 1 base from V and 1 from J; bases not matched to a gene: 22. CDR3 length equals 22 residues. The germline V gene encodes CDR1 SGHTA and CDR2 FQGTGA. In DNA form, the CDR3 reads TGTGCCAGCAGCTTAATTGGCCTGCTGGACAGGGATGAGTTCCCCGGCACAGATACGCAGTATTTT. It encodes CASSLIGLLDRDEFPGTDTQYF. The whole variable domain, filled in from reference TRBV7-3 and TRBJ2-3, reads GAGVSQTPSNKVTEKGKYVELRCDPISGHTALYWYRQSLGQGPEFLIYFQGTGAADDSGLPNDRFFAVRPEGSVSTLKIQRTERGDSAVYLCASSLIGLLDRDEFPGTDTQYFGPGTRLTVL.

The CDR3 region is CASTSAGADTQYF. The CDR3 nucleotides are TGCGCCAGCACCTCTGCCGGGGCAGATACGCAGTATTTT. The chain carries TRBV5-1 and TRBJ2-3; D may be TRBD2 (5 bases). The CDR3 spans 13 residues. Germline lookup yields CDR1 SGHRS and CDR2 YFSETQ. Trimming removed 6 bases at V and 4 bases at J, with 12 bases between.

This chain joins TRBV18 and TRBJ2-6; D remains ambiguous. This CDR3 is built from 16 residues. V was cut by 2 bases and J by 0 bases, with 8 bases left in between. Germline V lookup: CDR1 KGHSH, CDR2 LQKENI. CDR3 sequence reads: CASSPAVSSGANVLTF. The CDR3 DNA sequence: TGTGCCAGCTCACCAGCAGTTAGCTCTGGGGCCAACGTCCTGACTTTC.

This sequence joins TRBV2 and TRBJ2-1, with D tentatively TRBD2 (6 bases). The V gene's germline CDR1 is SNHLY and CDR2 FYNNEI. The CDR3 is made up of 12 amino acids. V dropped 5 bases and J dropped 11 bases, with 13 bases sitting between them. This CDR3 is CASSPERVQQFF. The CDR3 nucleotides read TGTGCCAGCAGTCCCGAGCGGGTTCAGCAGTTCTTC.

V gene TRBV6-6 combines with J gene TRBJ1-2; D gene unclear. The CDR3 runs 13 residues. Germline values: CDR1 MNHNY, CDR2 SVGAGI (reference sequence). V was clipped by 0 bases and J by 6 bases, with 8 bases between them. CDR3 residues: CASSYSPGDGYTF. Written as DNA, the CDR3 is TGTGCCAGCAGTTACTCCCCCGGGGATGGCTACACCTTC.